The source of this T cell receptor (beta chain) is a study of T cell responses to AZD1222 COVID-19 vaccine. Points from the study as a whole: Only five or six individuals given AZD1222 were seropositive at baseline.

Germline V lookup: CDR1 SGHRS, CDR2 YFSETQ. The CDR3 extends over 13 amino acids. V lost 7 bases and J lost 5; bases outside the gene matches: 4. Sequencing was performed with immunoSEQ multiplex PCR; in TCRdb, only in-frame clones are kept and a portion is missing. The sample has over 100,000 clones; 85% to 90% are singletons. As to this clone: The antigen remains undetermined.

This chain links TRBV5-1 with TRBJ2-2; 8 nucleotides align to TRBD1. The TCR comes from an adult in good health. The sample here was peripheral blood, taken on day 0 of AZD1222 vaccination. The DNA for the CDR3 is TGCGCCAGCGAGACAGGGGAAACCGGGGAGCTGTTTTTT. The encoded protein is CASETGETGELFF.